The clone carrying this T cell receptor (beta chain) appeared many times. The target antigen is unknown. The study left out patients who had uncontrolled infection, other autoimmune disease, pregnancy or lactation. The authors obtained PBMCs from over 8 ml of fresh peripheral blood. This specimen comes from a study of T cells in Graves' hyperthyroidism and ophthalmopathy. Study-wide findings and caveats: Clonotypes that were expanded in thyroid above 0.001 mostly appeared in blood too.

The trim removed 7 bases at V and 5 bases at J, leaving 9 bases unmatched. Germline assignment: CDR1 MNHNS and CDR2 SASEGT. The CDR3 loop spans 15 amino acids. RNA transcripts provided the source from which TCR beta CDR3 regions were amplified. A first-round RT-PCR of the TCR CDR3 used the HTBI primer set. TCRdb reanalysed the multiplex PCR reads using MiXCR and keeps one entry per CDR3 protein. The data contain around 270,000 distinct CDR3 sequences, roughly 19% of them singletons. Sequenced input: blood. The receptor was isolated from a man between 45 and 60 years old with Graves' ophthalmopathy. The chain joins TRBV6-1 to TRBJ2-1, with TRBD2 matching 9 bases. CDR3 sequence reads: CASTPWASGNNEQFF. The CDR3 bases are TGTGCCAGCACCCCGTGGGCTAGCGGGAACAATGAGCAGTTCTTC.